This T cell receptor beta chain was identified during a study of identical twins. This clonotype was observed a few times. The antigen remains unidentified. Overall study findings and caveats: Memory repertoires lacked the insertion deficit that abundant cord blood beta clonotypes showed.

Each CDR3 protein is one row after TCRdb ran MiXCR on the 5' RACE reads. The data hold hundreds of thousands of distinct CDR3 sequences, with under 10% observed a single time. Germline CDR1 is MGHRA and CDR2 is YSYEKL. The CDR3 is 14 residues long. Trimming shortened V by 2 bases and J by 6 bases, and 8 bases separated the two germline ends. These same data were also listed under a study on yellow fever vaccine responses in identical twins.

The specimen sequenced was memory (CD45RO+) T cells sorted from blood. This sequence joins TRBV4-1 and TRBJ1-6; no clear D gene. The sequence was collected from a young woman in good health. As DNA, the CDR3 is TGCGCCAGCAGCCAAAGGTCCCTTAATTCACCCCTCCACTTT. It translates to CASSQRSLNSPLHF.